This T cell receptor beta chain appears in the sequencing data of a study of shared clonotypes between healthy human individuals. General study results and limits: Few donors restricted represented genetic and exposure-history diversity.

Per sorted-subset replicate PCR, input was approximately 0.2 ug DNA, representing around 30,000 T cell genomes. Sequencing was performed with immunoSEQ multiplex PCR; in TCRdb, only in-frame clones are kept and a portion is missing. Among about 1 million clones listed, around 76% were seen once. Turning to this clone: Its antigen is undetermined.

The clonotype originates from a young man in good health. The material sequenced was memory CD4+ T cells sorted from blood. Described subset: CD45RA-negative fraction.

The CDR3 region has the DNA TGTGCCAGCAGCTTGGGGTGGATAGGAGAGACCCAGTACTTC. Translated: CASSLGWIGETQYF. V and J are TRBV5-6 and TRBJ2-5; D not resolved. The CDR3 consists of 14 residues. V lost 0 bases and J lost 4, with 10 bases in between. Germline CDR1 and CDR2: SGHDT and YYEEEE.